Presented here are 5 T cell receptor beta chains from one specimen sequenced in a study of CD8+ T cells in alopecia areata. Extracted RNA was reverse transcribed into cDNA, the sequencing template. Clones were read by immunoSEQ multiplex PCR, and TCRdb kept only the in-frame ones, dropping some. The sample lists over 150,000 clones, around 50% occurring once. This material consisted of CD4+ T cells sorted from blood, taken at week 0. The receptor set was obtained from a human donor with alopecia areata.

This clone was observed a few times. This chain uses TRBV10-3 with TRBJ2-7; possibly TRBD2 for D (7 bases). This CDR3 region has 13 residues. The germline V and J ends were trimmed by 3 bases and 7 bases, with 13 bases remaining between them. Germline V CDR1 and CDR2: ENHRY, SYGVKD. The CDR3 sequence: CAISEQGAGEQYF. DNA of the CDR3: TGTGCCATCAGTGAACAGGGAGCGGGGGAGCAGTACTTC.

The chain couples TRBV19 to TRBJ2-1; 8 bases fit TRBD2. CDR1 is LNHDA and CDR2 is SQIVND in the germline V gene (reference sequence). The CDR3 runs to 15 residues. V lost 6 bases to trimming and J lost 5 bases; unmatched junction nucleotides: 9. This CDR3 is CASSIGTRLNNEQFF. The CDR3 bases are TGTGCCAGTAGCATCGGGACTAGGTTAAACAATGAGCAGTTCTTC.

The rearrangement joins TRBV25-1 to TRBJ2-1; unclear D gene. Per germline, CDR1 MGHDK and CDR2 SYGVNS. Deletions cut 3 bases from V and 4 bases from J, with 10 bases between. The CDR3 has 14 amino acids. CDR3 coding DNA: TGTGCCAGCAGTGACAGGATAGGGTACAATGAGCAGTTCTTC. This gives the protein CASSDRIGYNEQFF.

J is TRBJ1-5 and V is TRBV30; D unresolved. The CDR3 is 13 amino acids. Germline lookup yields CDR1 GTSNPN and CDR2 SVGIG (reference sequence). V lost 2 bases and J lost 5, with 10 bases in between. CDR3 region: CAWSLGEYQPQHF. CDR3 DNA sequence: TGTGCCTGGAGTCTCGGAGAATATCAGCCCCAGCATTTT. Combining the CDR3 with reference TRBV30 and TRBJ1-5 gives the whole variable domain SQTIHQWPATLVQPVGSPLSLECTVEGTSNPNLYWYRQAAGRGLQLLFYSVGIGQISSEVPQNLSASRPQDRQFILSSKKLLLSDSGFYLCAWSLGEYQPQHFGDGTRLSIL.

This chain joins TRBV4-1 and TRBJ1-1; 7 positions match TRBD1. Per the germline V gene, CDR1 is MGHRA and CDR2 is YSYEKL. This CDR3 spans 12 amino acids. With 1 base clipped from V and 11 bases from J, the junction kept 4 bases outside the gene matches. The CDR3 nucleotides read TGCGCCAGCAGCCAAGCAGGGGGAGGGGCTTTCTTT. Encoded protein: CASSQAGGGAFF.